This section outlines one T cell receptor (beta chain) sequence together with its context. Its specificity is unknown. The CDR3 runs 16 residues. V lost 2 bases and J lost 1; bases outside the gene matches: 5. CDR1 and CDR2 from the germline V gene are SGHTA and FQGNSA. Cell sorting via CD45RO/CCR7/CD25/CD127/CD95/CD27 was performed to obtain CD4+ naive, central memory, regulatory and stem cell-like memory cells. This sample was taken from a study of beta chain features in type 1 diabetes. Study findings and constraints: More deletions and fewer insertions at VDJ junctions were found in patients with type 1 diabetes. Among patients with Type 1 diabetes, TCRB CDR3s were moderately but significantly shorter in every one of the four CD4+ subsets. Cells with high TCR expression could be over-represented when cDNA is sequenced.

Isolated RNA was reverse transcribed in full, so expressed TCRB transcripts were sequenced. Measured with immunoSEQ multiplex PCR; TCRdb has only the in-frame clones, and not every one. The sample lists over 120,000 clones; roughly a tenth were seen once. This sequence joins TRBV7-2 and TRBJ1-5; 7 bases are a match to TRBD1. The TCR sequence derives from a man between 18 and 29 years old in good health. Sequencing used naive CD4+ T cells from blood. The CDR3 coding sequence is TGTGCCAGCAGCTTAAGGGCAGGGGGAAGCAATCAGCCCCAGCATTTT. Its protein product is CASSLRAGGSNQPQHF.